The 14 T cell receptor beta chains below all came from one sample that was sequenced in a study of cytomegalovirus exposure and HLA in healthy donors. Produced via immunoSEQ multiplex PCR; TCRdb's table is partial and in-frame only. The sample carries approximately 200,000 clones, about 81% recorded once. Sequencing input: PBMCs. The source of these receptors is a woman aged 25 to 45 in good health and CMV-seronegative.

The rearrangement joins TRBV5-4 to TRBJ1-4; 8 bases fit TRBD1. This CDR3 has 14 amino acids. J lost 7 bases, V lost 4 bases, and 6 bases had no gene match. Germline assignment: CDR1 SGHNT and CDR2 YYREEE (reference sequence). For the CDR3, the DNA is TGTGCCAGCAGCGTTGGACAGGGCGGTGAAAAACTGTTTTTT. Protein: CASSVGQGGEKLFF.

The chain couples TRBV6-1 to TRBJ1-2; no clear D. With 2 bases removed from V and 4 bases from J, the gap between germline ends came to 11 bases. There are 14 residues in the CDR3. Germline lookup yields CDR1 MNHNS and CDR2 SASEGT. The DNA of the CDR3 is TGTGCCAGCAGTGAATCACGGACTACCTATGGCTACACCTTC. It codes for CASSESRTTYGYTF.

The V call is TRBV9, the J call TRBJ2-7, with 9 bases identical to TRBD2. V was clipped by 2 bases and J by 2 bases; unmatched bases: 5. Germline-derived CDR1 and CDR2 are SGDLS and YYNGEE. This CDR3 is built from 15 residues. The DNA for the CDR3 is TGTGCCAGCAGCGTCAGCGGGGGGCCCACCTACGAGCAGTACTTC. As protein: CASSVSGGPTYEQYF.

This clone was seen a few times. The CDR3 spells CASSDLSGEQYF. The CDR3 region has the DNA TGTGCCAGCAGTGATTTGAGCGGCGAGCAGTACTTC. The gene calls are TRBV2 and TRBJ2-7; perhaps TRBD2 as D (5 bases). Trimming removed 3 bases at V and 6 bases at J, with 9 bases between. The CDR3 loop spans 12 amino acids. Looked up from germline, CDR1 is SNHLY and CDR2 is FYNNEI.

This clone was detected once. This chain uses TRBV30 with TRBJ2-2; TRBD2 agrees at 10 bases. The length of the CDR3 is 22 residues. Germline CDR1 reads GTSNPN; CDR2 reads SVGIG (reference sequence). The V and J ends lost 0 bases and 2 bases, in that order; junction bases with no gene match: 21. This chain's CDR3 is CAWSVPLGAKTEREGNTGELFF. CDR3 DNA sequence: TGTGCCTGGAGTGTACCCCTCGGGGCTAAAACCGAGCGGGAGGGTAACACCGGGGAGCTGTTTTTT.

This rearrangement joins TRBV19 to TRBJ1-2; D is perhaps TRBD1 (5 bases). Per the germline V gene, CDR1 is LNHDA and CDR2 is SQIVND (reference sequence). This CDR3 region has 12 residues. Trimming stripped 8 bases from V and 4 bases from J, with 11 bases between. The CDR3 region is CASSWGVYGYTF. The CDR3 DNA reads TGTGCCAGTTCCTGGGGGGTCTATGGCTACACCTTC.

Details on this clone: Other DNA variants within this sample encode the same CDR3. The rearrangement uses TRBV19 and TRBJ2-7, with 11 nucleotides matching TRBD1. Germline lookup yields CDR1 LNHDA and CDR2 SQIVND (reference sequence). The CDR3 has 14 residues. The junction had 4 bases not matched to a gene; V was cut back by 7 bases and J by 2 bases. CDR3 DNA: TGTGCCAGTACCCCGGGACAGGGGGCCTACGAGCAGTACTTC. Translating it yields CASTPGQGAYEQYF. The full variable domain, rest sourced from reference TRBV19 and TRBJ2-7, is DGGITQSPKYLFRKEGQNVTLSCEQNLNHDAMYWYRQDPGQGLRLIYYSQIVNDFQKGDIAEGYSVSREKKESFPLTVTSAQKNPTAFYLCASTPGQGAYEQYFGPGTRLTVT.

This clone was seen more than once but under ten times. This chain uses TRBV6-1 with TRBJ2-1, with 11 nucleotides matching TRBD2. There are 15 residues in the CDR3. Looked up from germline, CDR1 is MNHNS and CDR2 is SASEGT. The junction had 1 base not matched to a gene; V was cut back by 3 bases and J by 3 bases. The CDR3 loop is CASSEGLADYNEQFF. CDR3 nucleotides: TGTGCCAGCAGTGAGGGACTAGCGGACTACAATGAGCAGTTCTTC.

The chain links TRBV10-3 to TRBJ2-7, with TRBD2 identical over 9 bases. The J segment lost 3 bases and the V segment lost 3 bases, leaving 6 bases of the junction unmatched. Germline-derived CDR1 and CDR2 are ENHRY and SYGVKD. The CDR3 covers 15 residues. Here the CDR3 reads CAISDLAGGGYEQYF. DNA for the CDR3: TGTGCCATCAGTGACTTGGCGGGAGGGGGCTACGAGCAGTACTTC.

The chain combines TRBV7-2 with TRBJ1-2; D might be TRBD1 (5 bases). Germline V gives CDR1 SGHTA, CDR2 FQGNSA. Trimming took off 1 base at V and 2 bases at J, with 11 bases between the two ends. The CDR3 runs 15 residues. The CDR3 coding sequence is TGTGCCAGCAGCTTAGACAGGACGACGAACTATGGCTACACCTTC. Translation: CASSLDRTTNYGYTF. The full variable domain, completed using reference TRBV7-2 and TRBJ1-2, is GAGVSQSPSNKVTEKGKDVELRCDPISGHTALYWYRQSLGQGLEFLIYFQGNSAPDKSGLPSDRFSAERTGGSVSTLTIQRTQQEDSAVYLCASSLDRTTNYGYTFGSGTRLTVV.

J is TRBJ1-6 and V is TRBV4-1, with D possibly TRBD1 on 6 matching bases. V was shortened by 5 bases and J by 6 bases, with 8 bases between the two germline ends. The germline CDR1 and CDR2 sequences are MGHRA and YSYEKL. The CDR3 is 13 residues long. The CDR3 DNA sequence: TGCGCCAGCAGCGGACAGACTAATTCACCCCTCCACTTT. Amino acid sequence: CASSGQTNSPLHF.

The V gene is TRBV18, the J gene TRBJ1-1; D ambiguous. V gave up 2 bases and J gave up 3 bases, with 25 bases separating them. The CDR3 contains 19 residues. Germline V gene data show CDR1 as KGHSH and CDR2 as LQKENI. The CDR3 here is CASSPGREGGQNYHTEAFF. As DNA, the CDR3 is TGTGCCAGCTCACCAGGGCGGGAGGGTGGCCAGAACTATCACACTGAAGCTTTCTTT.

This clone was counted at least ten times. The chain has TRBV30 and TRBJ2-7; perhaps TRBD1 as D (6 bases). The V gene's germline CDR1 is GTSNPN and CDR2 SVGIG (reference sequence). With 0 bases removed from V and 6 bases from J, the gap between germline ends came to 18 bases. The CDR3 consists of 15 residues. The CDR3 here is CAWSVSARAGAEQYF. The CDR3 region has the DNA TGTGCCTGGAGTGTCTCGGCCCGGGCAGGGGCCGAGCAGTACTTC.

This sequence joins TRBV15 and TRBJ1-1, with D possibly TRBD1 on 5 matching bases. The CDR3 loop spans 15 amino acids. Trimming shortened V by 4 bases and J by 3 bases, and 15 bases separated the two germline ends. Germline V lookup: CDR1 LNHNV, CDR2 YYDKDF (reference sequence). In DNA, the CDR3 is TGTGCCACCAGCACTCCGGGGGAGGGTGACACTGAAGCTTTCTTT. It is translated as CATSTPGEGDTEAFF.